These T cell receptor beta chains were read from a single sample in a study of blood T cell repertoires in COVID-19. Profiling relied on immunoSEQ multiplex PCR, and the TCRdb table lists in-frame clones only, not all of them. The repertoire has some 30,000 clones, 85% of them found once; the top ten carry around 6.6%. The sample taken for sequencing was peripheral blood. The receptors originated from a man aged 55 to 70 with active COVID-19. Each CDR3 is given with its conserved first and last residue. The order of the fields is V gene, D gene, J gene, clone size, CDR3 DNA, CDR3 protein. A D gene is named only where the DNA matches it firmly. Some rows mark clone size as missing; the rest say once, few, many or name a class of expanded clone.

>TRBV5-5|-|TRBJ2-5|-
TGTGCCAGCAGCTTTTTGGGGACAATCCAAGAGACCCAGTACTTC
CASSFLGTIQETQYF
>TRBV28|TRBD2|TRBJ2-7|-
TGTGCCAGCAGTTTCATAGCGGGAGCGAGCGAGCAGTACTTC
CASSFIAGASEQYF
>TRBV3-1/TRBV3-2|TRBD1|TRBJ2-2|few
TGTGCCAGCAGCCCGGGACAGGGTCGCACCGGGGAGCTGTTTTTT
CASSPGQGRTGELFF
>TRBV19|-|TRBJ2-6|-
TGTGCCAGTAGTGAAGTTTACATCTCTGGGGCCAACGTCCTGACTTTC
CASSEVYISGANVLTF
>TRBV5-1|TRBD2|TRBJ2-1|once
TGCGCCAGCAGCACCCAGGGACTAGCGGGTGGGGTCTCCTACAATGAGCAGTTCTTC
CASSTQGLAGGVSYNEQFF
>TRBV3-1/TRBV3-2|-|TRBJ2-1|-
TGTGCCAGCAGCCCCCGCGGGCAGGGGTCCTACAATGAGCAGTTCTTC
CASSPRGQGSYNEQFF
>TRBV9|TRBD2|TRBJ2-7|few
TGTGCCAGCAGCGTAGCCCAGCGGGAGGACGAGCAGTACTTC
CASSVAQREDEQYF
>TRBV5-1|-|TRBJ2-5|-
TGCGCCAGCAGTCTGACTGGATTTCTCCTAGAGACCCAGTACTTC
CASSLTGFLLETQYF
>TRBV6-6|TRBD2|TRBJ2-1|-
TGTGCCAGCAGTTCCGGGACTAGCGGCTACAATGAGCAGTTCTTC
CASSSGTSGYNEQFF
>TRBV3-1/TRBV3-2|-|TRBJ1-2|-
TGTGCCAGCAGCCAAAACACAGGGAACTATGGCTACACCTTC
CASSQNTGNYGYTF
>TRBV3-1/TRBV3-2|-|TRBJ1-5|-
TGTGCCAGCAGCCAAGATGTTGGCCCCGATCCGCCCCATCAGCCCCAGCATTTT
CASSQDVGPDPPHQPQHF
>TRBV7-2|TRBD2|TRBJ2-5|-
TGTGCCAGCAGCATCCCCAGCGGGAGGACGGGAGAGACCCAGTACTTC
CASSIPSGRTGETQYF
>TRBV5-8|TRBD2|TRBJ2-7|-
TGTGCCAGCAGCTTGAATTTGCGGGGGTCCAACGAGCAGTACTTC
CASSLNLRGSNEQYF
>TRBV5-6|TRBD1|TRBJ1-2|-
TGTGCCAGCAGGCACGGGACAGGCTGGAACTATGGCTACACCTTC
CASRHGTGWNYGYTF
>TRBV11-1|TRBD2|TRBJ2-1|-
TGTGCCAGCAGCCTGGGTATTAGCGGGTTCATTGAGCAGTTCTTC
CASSLGISGFIEQFF
>TRBV5-1|-|TRBJ1-4|-
TGCGCCAGCAGCTTGCAGCCTGGACAGAATGAAAAACTGTTTTTT
CASSLQPGQNEKLFF
>TRBV7-3|TRBD1|TRBJ1-2|few
TGTGCCAGCAGCGAATATGGGACAGGGCTCAACTATGGCTACACCTTC
CASSEYGTGLNYGYTF
>TRBV7-9|TRBD1|TRBJ2-3|-
TGTGCCAGCAGCTTATACCAGGGGGCAACAGATACGCAGTATTTT
CASSLYQGATDTQYF
>TRBV28|-|TRBJ2-5|once
TGTGCCAGCAATCCGGCTAAGGACTTTCAAGAGACCCAGTACTTC
CASNPAKDFQETQYF
>TRBV7-9|TRBD1|TRBJ2-2|-
TGTGCCAGCAGCTCGACAGGGGGAACGACGGGGGAGCTGTTTTTT
CASSSTGGTTGELFF
>TRBV6-1|-|TRBJ2-2|-
TGTGCCAGCAGTGAATCGGCAGGGGAAACCGGGGAGCTGTTTTTT
CASSESAGETGELFF
>TRBV10-2|TRBD2|TRBJ2-2|-
TGCGCCAGCAGTGAGCAAACGGGACTAGCGGGGTTGAGGAACACCGGGGAGCTGTTTTTT
CASSEQTGLAGLRNTGELFF
>TRBV18|TRBD1|TRBJ1-1|few
TGTGCCAGCTCACAGGGGGCCGTTCCCCCGGGGACTGAAGCTTTCTTT
CASSQGAVPPGTEAFF
>TRBV29-1|TRBD1|TRBJ1-5|-
TGCAGCGTCGGACAGGGACGCAATCAGCCCCAGCATTTT
CSVGQGRNQPQHF
>TRBV7-8|-|TRBJ2-3|-
TGTGCCAGCAGCTTTAGGAGCGCTTATAGCACAGATACGCAGTATTTT
CASSFRSAYSTDTQYF
>TRBV10-1|-|TRBJ2-4|few
TGCGCCAGCAGTGAGTCCGGACAAGGGAACATTCAGTACTTC
CASSESGQGNIQYF
>TRBV10-3|-|TRBJ1-3|-
TGTGCCATCAGTGCCCCTCGGGTCTCTGGAAACACCATATATTTT
CAISAPRVSGNTIYF
>TRBV6-6|TRBD1|TRBJ2-7|-
TGTGCCAGCAGTTACTCAGGGGGCCACGAGCAGTACTTC
CASSYSGGHEQYF
>TRBV7-9|-|TRBJ2-7|-
TGTGCCAGCAGCTTAGAGGGCGGGGAGCAGTACTTC
CASSLEGGEQYF
>TRBV11-2|TRBD1|TRBJ2-7|-
TGTGCCAGCAGCCATGGACAGGACGAGCAGTACTTC
CASSHGQDEQYF
>TRBV6-5|-|TRBJ1-1|-
TGTGCCAGTACAGGGAACACTGAAGCTTTCTTT
CASTGNTEAFF
>TRBV28|-|TRBJ2-2|-
TGTGCCAGCAGTATCCAAATGACACTAGGCGGGGAGCTGTTTTTT
CASSIQMTLGGELFF
>TRBV7-9|-|TRBJ1-2|-
TGTGCCAGCAGCTCCTCGGGGGGTAAATACACCTTC
CASSSSGGKYTF
>TRBV5-1|-|TRBJ2-5|-
TGCGCCAGCAGTACGATAGCGGAGTTCCAAGAGACCCAGTACTTC
CASSTIAEFQETQYF
>TRBV4-1|TRBD2|TRBJ2-3|-
TGCGCCAGCAGCCAAGTTTCTAGCGGGAATCCAGATACGCAGTATTTT
CASSQVSSGNPDTQYF
>TRBV19|TRBD2|TRBJ2-4|-
TGTGCCAGTAGTATAAGGCACGGGGACTACCTTCTAGCCAAAAACATTCAGTACTTC
CASSIRHGDYLLAKNIQYF
>TRBV5-1|TRBD1|TRBJ2-5|-
TGCGCCAGCAGACCTACACAGGGGCAGGGGGAGACCCAGTACTTC
CASRPTQGQGETQYF
>TRBV6-2/TRBV6-3|-|TRBJ2-7|-
TGTGCCAGCAGTTTGTACTACGAGCAGTACTTC
CASSLYYEQYF
>TRBV28|-|TRBJ1-1|-
TGTGCCAGCAGTTCCCCAGGAAGGCGTCAAGCTTTCTTT
CASSSPGRRQAFF
>TRBV28|-|TRBJ2-1|-
TGTGCCACCTATCTGTCGAGTGAGCAGTTCTTC
CATYLSSEQFF
>TRBV11-2|-|TRBJ2-1|-
TGTGCCAGCAGCTTAGAGGCGGGTAAGCAGTTCTTC
CASSLEAGKQFF
>TRBV27|-|TRBJ1-2|-
TGTGCCAGCAGTTTATACGTGGGAGTAGCTAACTATGGCTACACCTTC
CASSLYVGVANYGYTF
>TRBV5-1|TRBD1|TRBJ2-7|medium-sized
TGCGCCAGCAGCCTCCAAGACAGGGGCGAGCAGTACTTC
CASSLQDRGEQYF
>TRBV19|TRBD2|TRBJ2-3|-
TGTGCCAGTAGTCTGGGGGCGGGAGGCTCCACAGATACGCAGTATTTT
CASSLGAGGSTDTQYF
>TRBV3-1/TRBV3-2|-|TRBJ1-1|-
TGTGCCAGCAGCCGCGGGGGACTGAACACTGAAGCTTTCTTT
CASSRGGLNTEAFF